The 27 T cell receptor beta chains in this list originate from one sample, sequenced in a study of beta chain features in type 1 diabetes. Sequenced material consisted of expressed TCRB transcripts (all of the isolated RNA was reverse transcribed). TCRdb keeps only in-frame clones here, not all; method: immunoSEQ multiplex PCR. The sample consists of under 250,000 clones, 13% to 15% of them appearing once. Specimen: naive CD4+ T cells from blood. These receptors originate from a woman in her 40s in good health.

The chain links TRBV19 to TRBJ2-5, with 8 bases aligning to TRBD2. The better agreement between TRBJ2-7 and the DNA end casts doubt on the J call. Germline CDR1 LNHDA, CDR2 SQIVND (reference sequence). The CDR3 has 15 residues. CDR3 loop: CASSITGGSSYEQYF. Written as DNA, the CDR3 is TGTGCCAGTAGTATAACGGGAGGGTCCTCCTACGAGCAGTACTTC.

The CDR3 coding sequence is TGTGCCAGCAGCTTGTTCGGCAATCAGCCCCAGCATTTT. Encoded protein: CASSLFGNQPQHF. The chain employs TRBV5-6 and TRBJ1-5; D unresolved. Trimming left V 1 base short and J 2 bases short, with 4 bases between. The CDR3 has 13 residues. Germline CDR1 SGHDT, CDR2 YYEEEE.

This clone has only a few counts. The chain combines TRBV29-1 with TRBJ1-1, with D unresolved. This CDR3 spans 13 amino acids. Trimming left V 5 bases short and J 0 bases short, with 10 bases between. Germline V gives CDR1 SQVTM, CDR2 ANQGSEA. CDR3 DNA sequence: TGCAGCGTTTCTGGCAGGATGAACACTGAAGCTTTCTTT. It encodes CSVSGRMNTEAFF.

The chain uses TRBV5-1 and TRBJ2-1; 14 positions match TRBD2. The trim removed 7 bases at V and 7 bases at J, leaving 4 bases unmatched. The germline V gene encodes CDR1 SGHRS and CDR2 YFSETQ. The CDR3 consists of 14 residues. CDR3 in DNA: TGCGCCAGCGAAAGACTAGCGGGGGGGAATGAGCAGTTCTTC. This encodes CASERLAGGNEQFF.

This chain joins TRBV5-1 and TRBJ2-7; 11 bases line up with TRBD2. The CDR3 spans 14 residues. Trimming removed 7 bases from V and 7 bases from J; junction bases left unmatched: 10. Germline CDR1 and CDR2: SGHRS and YFSETQ. CDR3 sequence: CASSLSGGAGEQYF. CDR3 DNA: TGCGCCAGCTCCCTTAGCGGGGGGGCAGGGGAGCAGTACTTC.

This clone was counted a few times. V is TRBV7-9 and J is TRBJ1-4; 7 nucleotides align to TRBD1. Per the germline V gene, CDR1 is SEHNR and CDR2 is FQNEAQ (reference sequence). This CDR3 has 15 residues. V shed 1 base and J 8 bases; nucleotides not matched to a gene: 7. Here the CDR3 DNA reads TGTGCCAGCAGCTTAGAGGGCAGGGGGAACGAAAAACTGTTTTTT. Amino acid sequence: CASSLEGRGNEKLFF.

This chain uses TRBV7-6 with TRBJ2-7, with 7 positions matching TRBD2. From germline, CDR1 is SGHVS and CDR2 FNYEAQ. There are 14 residues in the CDR3. J gave up 1 base and V 7 bases, and 7 bases lay outside the gene matches. The CDR3 DNA is TGTGCCAGCACCCCGAGGGAGGGTTCCTACGAGCAGTACTTC. This gives the protein CASTPREGSYEQYF.

There are a few counts of this clone. The chain uses TRBV7-2 and TRBJ1-2, with a tentative D call TRBD1 (5 bases). Germline values: CDR1 SGHTA, CDR2 FQGNSA. Trimming pared 5 bases from V and 4 bases from J, leaving 20 bases between. The length of the CDR3 is 16 residues. DNA of the CDR3: TGTGCCAGCAGCCCACAACTTTCGGACGGGGGCTATGGCTACACCTTC. This gives the protein CASSPQLSDGGYGYTF.

This clone occurred a few times. J is TRBJ2-7 and V is TRBV5-4, with 10 bases that match TRBD1. This CDR3 has 14 amino acids. V lost 4 bases and J lost 7; bases outside the gene matches: 8. CDR1 is SGHNT, CDR2 YYREEE, per germline (reference sequence). The CDR3 DNA reads TGTGCCAGCAGCCCGACAGGGGGCCAGGGGGAGCAGTACTTC. Translating gives CASSPTGGQGEQYF.

The V gene is TRBV6-5, the J gene TRBJ1-2; D is possibly TRBD1 (5 bases). The ends were cut back, 0 bases at V and 6 bases at J, with 14 bases in the middle. The CDR3 has 15 residues. The germline V gene has CDR1 MNHEY and CDR2 SVGAGI. CDR3 bases: TGTGCCAGCAGTTACTCGCGGCAGGGTGAAAATGGCTACACCTTC. Encoded protein: CASSYSRQGENGYTF.

This clone was seen only a few times. The CDR3 nucleotides are TGCGCCAGCAGCCCCGGACTTGGCGCAGAGACCCAGTACTTC. It is translated as CASSPGLGAETQYF. This chain links TRBV5-1 with TRBJ2-5; the D gene is possibly TRBD2 (5 bases). Trimming shortened V by 4 bases and J by 4 bases, and 14 bases separated the two germline ends. CDR1 is SGHRS, CDR2 YFSETQ, per germline. This CDR3 region has 14 residues.

This clone was counted a few times. V gene TRBV19 combines with J gene TRBJ1-1; 9 bases fit TRBD1. CDR1 and CDR2 (germline): LNHDA, SQIVND (reference sequence). Unmatched junction bases numbered 5, after V lost 6 bases and J lost 3 bases. The CDR3 length is 14 residues. The CDR3 reads CASSSDRGDTEAFF. Written as DNA, the CDR3 is TGTGCCAGTAGCTCGGACAGGGGTGACACTGAAGCTTTCTTT. Supplemented by reference TRBV19 and TRBJ1-1, the full variable domain reads DGGITQSPKYLFRKEGQNVTLSCEQNLNHDAMYWYRQDPGQGLRLIYYSQIVNDFQKGDIAEGYSVSREKKESFPLTVTSAQKNPTAFYLCASSSDRGDTEAFFGQGTRLTVV.

In DNA form, the CDR3 reads TGTGCCAGCACTCCAACCGAACGGGTTACCCTCCACTTT. Translating it yields CASTPTERVTLHF. The chain recombines TRBV25-1 with TRBJ1-6; no definite D call. This CDR3 region has 13 residues. V lost 7 bases, J lost 14 bases, and 18 bases lay in between. CDR1 is MGHDK, CDR2 SYGVNS, per germline.

This clone turned up a few times. The chain recombines TRBV18 with TRBJ1-5; 10 bases align to TRBD1. From germline, CDR1 is KGHSH and CDR2 LQKENI. This CDR3 comprises 14 residues. The V gene end was trimmed by 2 bases and the J gene end by 6 bases; junction bases not matched to a gene: 1. The CDR3 loop reads CASSPGTGAQPQHF. The CDR3 DNA is TGTGCCAGCTCACCAGGGACAGGGGCTCAGCCCCAGCATTTT.

The V call is TRBV5-1, the J call TRBJ2-1; 8 bases align to TRBD1. This CDR3 comprises 16 residues. The trim removed 4 bases at V and 5 bases at J, leaving 11 bases unmatched. Germline V CDR1 and CDR2: SGHRS, YFSETQ. CDR3 bases: TGCGCCAGCAGCCGGAACGGACAGGGTGTCGACAATGAGCAGTTCTTC. Amino acid sequence: CASSRNGQGVDNEQFF.

This clone was counted a few times. This chain connects TRBV7-2 to TRBJ2-1; TRBD2 matches at 7 bases. After removal of 5 bases from V and 7 bases from J, the junction contained 11 bases not matched to a gene. The CDR3 totals 15 residues. The germline V gene encodes CDR1 SGHTA and CDR2 FQGNSA. In DNA, the CDR3 is TGTGCCAGCAGCCTCGGGGGGAGTCCGAGAAATGAGCAGTTCTTC. Translation gives CASSLGGSPRNEQFF.

This clone was detected only a few times. The chain joins TRBV18 to TRBJ1-2; 8 nucleotides agree with TRBD1. V gave up 2 bases and J gave up 3 bases; unmatched junction bases: 8. The V gene's germline CDR1 is KGHSH and CDR2 LQKENI. The CDR3 has 16 residues. This CDR3 is CASSPKNQGAYYGYTF. CDR3 bases: TGTGCCAGCTCACCAAAGAACCAGGGGGCATACTATGGCTACACCTTC.

The V call is TRBV7-2, the J call TRBJ2-3; maybe TRBD2 (6 bases). CDR1 and CDR2 from the germline V gene are SGHTA and FQGNSA. The V gene lost 5 bases and the J gene lost 7 bases, with 19 bases spanning the gap. CDR3 size: 15 residues. CDR3 sequence reads: CASSPSRDSIYTQYF. For the CDR3, the DNA is TGTGCCAGCAGCCCTTCCCGGGACTCCATCTATACGCAGTATTTT. The complete variable domain, with remaining parts taken from reference TRBV7-2 and TRBJ2-3, reads GAGVSQSPSNKVTEKGKDVELRCDPISGHTALYWYRQSLGQGLEFLIYFQGNSAPDKSGLPSDRFSAERTGGSVSTLTIQRTQQEDSAVYLCASSPSRDSIYTQYFGPGTRLTVL.

The chain carries TRBV5-1 and TRBJ1-2; 7 nucleotides match TRBD1. Germline CDR1 SGHRS, CDR2 YFSETQ. Trimming removed 7 bases from V and 6 bases from J; junction bases left unmatched: 18. The CDR3 runs to 16 residues. CDR3 DNA sequence: TGCGCCAGCGGTCCGGGACAGCCCATCATGGGGGATGGCTACACCTTC. Translation: CASGPGQPIMGDGYTF.

The chain uses TRBV4-1 and TRBJ2-3, with 13 nucleotides matching TRBD2. This CDR3 comprises 15 residues. Germline V CDR1 and CDR2: MGHRA, YSYEKL. The J segment lost 5 bases and the V segment lost 8 bases, leaving 7 bases of the junction unmatched. CDR3 amino acids: CASSGLAGAGDTQYF. As DNA, the CDR3 is TGCGCCAGCTCTGGACTAGCGGGGGCGGGAGATACGCAGTATTTT.

This clone was observed a few times. The chain recombines TRBV18 with TRBJ2-5; no firm D call. CDR3 length: 15 amino acids. The V end lost 0 bases, the J end lost 5 bases, and 13 bases lay between the germline ends. Germline values: CDR1 KGHSH, CDR2 LQKENI. The CDR3, as DNA: TGTGCCAGCTCACCACCCGAGATACCTGCGGAGACCCAGTACTTC. Its protein product is CASSPPEIPAETQYF.

Remarks on this clone: The sample holds other DNA sequences that translate to the same CDR3. J is TRBJ1-1 and V is TRBV4-1; 8 bases fit TRBD1. Per germline, CDR1 MGHRA and CDR2 YSYEKL. V lost 4 bases to trimming and J lost 1 base; unmatched junction nucleotides: 5. The CDR3 is 15 residues long. CDR3 sequence reads: CASSPGQGPNTEAFF. The CDR3 DNA reads as TGCGCCAGCAGCCCCGGACAGGGACCGAACACTGAAGCTTTCTTT.

This clone has a handful of counts. The rearrangement links TRBV7-9 to TRBJ2-5; D might be TRBD2 (6 bases). The CDR3 extends over 17 amino acids. V lost 2 bases and J 4 bases, leaving 20 bases between the germline ends. CDR1 and CDR2 (germline): SEHNR, FQNEAQ (reference sequence). CDR3 region: CASSLRSGREVVETQYF. As DNA, the CDR3 is TGTGCCAGCAGCTTACGCTCGGGCAGGGAGGTGGTAGAGACCCAGTACTTC.

This chain links TRBV4-2 with TRBJ1-1; a possible D gene is TRBD1 (5 bases). This CDR3 has 15 amino acids. Trimming took 6 bases from V and 2 from J, leaving 16 bases between them. The V gene's germline CDR1 is LGHNA and CDR2 YNFKEQ. In DNA form, the CDR3 reads TGTGCCAGCAGGGGGGACGGGGGGGATAACACTGAAGCTTTCTTT. Protein: CASRGDGGDNTEAFF.

This chain joins TRBV6-6 and TRBJ2-7; 7 nucleotides line up with TRBD1. V was pared by 7 bases and J by 9 bases, with 9 bases of the junction left unmatched. The CDR3 length is 12 residues. Germline V lookup: CDR1 MNHNY, CDR2 SVGAGI (reference sequence). CDR3: CASTKDRVGQYF. CDR3 in DNA: TGTGCCAGCACCAAAGACAGGGTCGGGCAGTACTTC.

The chain joins TRBV5-4 to TRBJ2-5; D not certain. The CDR3 length is 13 residues. Germline loops: CDR1 SGHNT, CDR2 YYREEE (reference sequence). Trimming took off 4 bases at V and 5 bases at J, with 12 bases between the two ends. The chain's CDR3 is CASSHIQSETQYF. In nucleotides, the CDR3 is TGTGCCAGCAGCCATATCCAGTCGGAGACCCAGTACTTC.

The chain combines TRBV7-2 with TRBJ2-2; D perhaps matches TRBD1 (6 bases). This CDR3 is built from 14 residues. Per germline, CDR1 SGHTA and CDR2 FQGNSA. Trimming took 2 bases from V and 6 from J, leaving 10 bases between them. The CDR3 sequence: CASSLTTGSGELFF. CDR3 sequence (DNA): TGTGCCAGCAGCTTAACAACAGGGTCCGGGGAGCTGTTTTTT.